The source of this T cell receptor beta chain is a study of cytomegalovirus exposure and HLA in healthy donors. On the study more broadly: Sequencing of some 190 million T cells in an earlier analysis found 90 million to 120 million unique TCR beta sequences.

V was pared by 0 bases and J by 1 base, with 4 bases of the junction left unmatched. Looked up from germline, CDR1 is SGDLS and CDR2 is YYNGEE. The CDR3 is made up of 16 amino acids. Broader study findings: Within an earlier analysis, most TCR beta V segments proved productive either about 87% or about 30% of the time.

This clone was seen just once. Its antigen is still unknown. Primers for the PCR totalled 60 Vbeta and 13 Jbeta. Repertoires were generated with immunoSEQ multiplex PCR, while TCRdb's copy carries only in-frame clones and drops some. This table holds about 140,000 clones, roughly 78% found once. This rearrangement joins TRBV9 to TRBJ2-1; 7 bases align to TRBD1. The material sequenced was PBMCs. The receptor was isolated from a man between 18 and 29 years old in good health and CMV-seropositive. CDR3 DNA sequence: TGTGCCAGCAGCGTAGAGGGACAGCTATCCTACAATGAGCAGTTCTTC. It specifies CASSVEGQLSYNEQFF. The complete variable domain, with remaining parts taken from reference TRBV9 and TRBJ2-1, reads DSGVTQTPKHLITATGQRVTLRCSPRSGDLSVYWYQQSLDQGLQFLIQYYNGEERAKGNILERFSAQQFPDLHSELNLSSLELGDSALYFCASSVEGQLSYNEQFFGPGTRLTVL.